Shown below are 20 T cell receptor beta chains from a single sample sequenced in a study of T cells after somatic rescue of genetic block. Measured with immunoSEQ multiplex PCR; TCRdb has only the in-frame clones, and not every one. The sample records tens of thousands of clones, about 96% being singletons. The source material was peripheral blood mononuclear cells (PBMCs). These receptors were obtained from a child younger than two.

The chain recombines TRBV28 with TRBJ2-2, with TRBD2 identical over 13 bases. V shed 7 bases, J shed 1 base, and the junction held 15 bases outside the gene matches. The CDR3 is 20 residues long. The germline CDR1 and CDR2 sequences are MDHEN and SYDVKM. Written as DNA, the CDR3 is TGTGCCAGCAATAAACGTAGGAAACTAGCGGGAGGGGGGAACACCGGGGAGCTGTTTTTT. This translates into CASNKRRKLAGGGNTGELFF.

This chain joins TRBV19 and TRBJ2-4; 12 bases agree with TRBD2. The CDR3 is 19 residues long. CDR1 and CDR2 (germline): LNHDA, SQIVND (reference sequence). V shed 5 bases, J shed 0 bases, and the junction held 11 bases outside the gene matches. The CDR3 spells CASSFLMTSGSKAKNIQYF. The CDR3 DNA follows: TGTGCCAGTAGTTTCCTTATGACTAGCGGGAGTAAAGCCAAAAACATTCAGTACTTC. Looking up the rest from reference TRBV19 and TRBJ2-4 gives the full variable domain: DGGITQSPKYLFRKEGQNVTLSCEQNLNHDAMYWYRQDPGQGLRLIYYSQIVNDFQKGDIAEGYSVSREKKESFPLTVTSAQKNPTAFYLCASSFLMTSGSKAKNIQYFGAGTRLSVL.

The chain is built from TRBV14 and TRBJ2-3; D may be TRBD2 (5 bases). Germline CDR1 reads SGHDN; CDR2 reads FVKESK. Trimming took 2 bases from V and 7 from J, leaving 7 bases between them. This CDR3 comprises 12 residues. CDR3 in amino acids: CASSQSGHTQYF. The CDR3 coding sequence is TGTGCCAGCAGCCAAAGCGGTCATACGCAGTATTTT. The full variable domain, completed using reference TRBV14 and TRBJ2-3, is EAGVTQFPSHSVIEKGQTVTLRCDPISGHDNLYWYRRVMGKEIKFLLHFVKESKQDESGMPNNRFLAERTGGTYSTLKVQPAELEDSGVYFCASSQSGHTQYFGPGTRLTVL.

The chain employs TRBV11-3 and TRBJ2-5; no definite D call. The CDR3 contains 16 residues. The germline V and J ends were trimmed by 1 base and 2 bases, with 14 bases remaining between them. The germline V gene has CDR1 SGHNT and CDR2 YENEEA. DNA of the CDR3: TGTGCCAGCAGCTTAGGGGCAGGCTTAAGTCAAGAGACCCAGTACTTC. Protein: CASSLGAGLSQETQYF.

The V and J genes are TRBV7-6 and TRBJ2-7, with TRBD1 identical over 11 bases. Per the germline V gene, CDR1 is SGHVS and CDR2 is FNYEAQ. The CDR3 consists of 14 residues. The junction had 2 bases not matched to a gene; V was cut back by 5 bases and J by 2 bases. The CDR3 DNA follows: TGTGCCAGCAGCCGGGACAGGGGGACCTACGAGCAGTACTTC. It codes for CASSRDRGTYEQYF.

The chain employs TRBV27 and TRBJ2-4, with TRBD1 as a possible D gene (5 bases). V lost 2 bases and J lost 2, with 10 bases in between. This CDR3 is 15 amino acids long. The germline gives CDR1 MNHEY, CDR2 SMNVEV (reference sequence). CDR3 nucleotide sequence: TGTGCCAGCAGTTTAGTTCCAGGGACCAAAAACATTCAGTACTTC. It codes for CASSLVPGTKNIQYF.

Only a few counts were recorded for this clone. The CDR3 sequence: CASSYGQGTEAFF. CDR3 nucleotides: TGTGCCAGCAGTTACGGACAGGGCACTGAAGCTTTCTTT. The chain links TRBV6-5 to TRBJ1-1; TRBD1 matches 8 bases. The V gene end was trimmed by 2 bases and the J gene end by 4 bases; junction bases not matched to a gene: 0. CDR1 and CDR2 (germline): MNHEY, SVGAGI. The CDR3 has 13 residues.

The rearrangement links TRBV10-1 to TRBJ2-4; no reliable D call. V was pared by 0 bases and J by 7 bases, with 4 bases between. Germline V gene sequence: CDR1 WNHNN, CDR2 SYGVQD (reference sequence). The CDR3 length is 12 residues. The CDR3 region is CASSESGNIQYF. Here the CDR3 DNA reads TGCGCCAGCAGTGAGTCAGGTAACATTCAGTACTTC.

The chain is built from TRBV6-1 and TRBJ2-7; 9 bases fit TRBD1. Per the germline V gene, CDR1 is MNHNS and CDR2 is SASEGT. This CDR3 spans 15 amino acids. V lost 3 bases to trimming and J lost 0 bases; unmatched junction nucleotides: 3. In DNA, the CDR3 is TGTGCCAGCAGTGAGAAGACAGGGGGCTCCTACGAGCAGTACTTC. Its protein product is CASSEKTGGSYEQYF.

The rearrangement joins TRBV6-6 to TRBJ2-3; 7 bases fit TRBD2. Unmatched junction bases numbered 0, after V lost 0 bases and J lost 0 bases. The CDR3 runs to 15 residues. In germline, CDR1 is MNHNY, CDR2 SVGAGI (reference sequence). CDR3 amino acids: CASSYSSGSTDTQYF. As DNA, the CDR3 is TGTGCCAGCAGTTACTCTAGCGGGAGCACAGATACGCAGTATTTT.

The chain has TRBV19 and TRBJ2-5; 9 bases are a match to TRBD2. CDR1 and CDR2 (germline): LNHDA, SQIVND (reference sequence). Trimming took 3 bases from V and 5 from J; bases not matched to a gene: 7. The CDR3 contains 15 residues. DNA for the CDR3: TGTGCCAGTAGTATCGGGATAGCGGGAGTGGAGACCCAGTACTTC. It translates to CASSIGIAGVETQYF.

The chain joins TRBV11-2 to TRBJ2-2; either TRBD1 or TRBD2 may supply D (5 bases each). Germline loops: CDR1 SGHAT, CDR2 FQNNGV. The CDR3 contains 13 residues. With 10 bases removed from V and 8 bases from J, the gap between germline ends came to 17 bases. The CDR3 bases are TGTGCCACAGCGGCAGGGCTATTTGGGGAGCTGTTTTTT. It translates to CATAAGLFGELFF.

Comment on this clone: Other DNA sequences within the sample encode an identical CDR3. The V call is TRBV27, the J call TRBJ1-1; D not certain. The CDR3 consists of 11 residues. Germline V gene lookup returns CDR1 MNHEY and CDR2 SMNVEV (reference sequence). Trimming pared 2 bases from V and 5 bases from J, leaving 3 bases between. The CDR3 spells CASSLGTEAFF. The CDR3 region has the DNA TGTGCCAGCAGTTTAGGGACTGAAGCTTTCTTT.

This chain links TRBV28 with TRBJ2-1; 9 nucleotides agree with TRBD2. Trimming at V came to 1 base and at J to 5 bases, leaving 3 bases not matched to a gene. In germline, CDR1 is MDHEN, CDR2 SYDVKM. The CDR3 is 15 amino acids. CDR3 residues: CASSLSASGNNEQFF. The CDR3 coding sequence is TGTGCCAGCAGTTTATCGGCTAGCGGGAACAATGAGCAGTTCTTC.

This chain joins TRBV28 and TRBJ1-5; D remains ambiguous. Per germline, CDR1 MDHEN and CDR2 SYDVKM. The V and J ends lost 4 bases and 0 bases respectively, with 10 bases between them. The CDR3 totals 15 residues. The CDR3 sequence is CASSWAAYSNQPQHF. The CDR3 nucleotides read TGTGCCAGCAGTTGGGCAGCGTATAGCAATCAGCCCCAGCATTTT. Drawing the rest from reference TRBV28 and TRBJ1-5, the complete variable domain is DVKVTQSSRYLVKRTGEKVFLECVQDMDHENMFWYRQDPGLGLRLIYFSYDVKMKEKGDIPEGYSVSREKKERFSLILESASTNQTSMYLCASSWAAYSNQPQHFGDGTRLSIL.

The V gene is TRBV28, the J gene TRBJ2-7; D is undetermined. Germline values: CDR1 MDHEN, CDR2 SYDVKM. Trimming removed 3 bases from V and 2 bases from J, with 11 bases in between. CDR3 length: 14 residues. Written as DNA, the CDR3 is TGTGCCAGCAGTTTTGACCCGGCCGCCTACGAGCAGTACTTC. Its protein product is CASSFDPAAYEQYF.

V gene TRBV6-6 combines with J gene TRBJ2-7; 9 positions match TRBD2. Trimming took 1 base from V and 2 from J; bases not matched to a gene: 3. CDR3 length equals 15 residues. Germline CDR1 MNHNY, CDR2 SVGAGI (reference sequence). CDR3 DNA: TGTGCCAGCAGTTACTTGGCTAGCGGGACCTACGAGCAGTACTTC. It translates to CASSYLASGTYEQYF.

V usage is TRBV2 and J usage is TRBJ1-2, with 7 positions matching TRBD1. V was pared by 4 bases and J by 8 bases, with 7 bases of the junction left unmatched. The CDR3 is 13 amino acids. Germline CDR1 reads SNHLY; CDR2 reads FYNNEI. The DNA for the CDR3 is TGTGCCAGCAGTGTAGGAAGGGGGCGGGGCTACACCTTC. Its translation: CASSVGRGRGYTF.

V is TRBV7-2 and J is TRBJ2-4; 8 bases align to TRBD1. CDR1 and CDR2 (germline): SGHTA, FQGNSA. Unmatched junction bases numbered 5, after V lost 1 base and J lost 0 bases. CDR3 length equals 17 residues. CDR3 residues: CASSLGQGTLAKNIQYF. CDR3 bases: TGTGCCAGCAGCTTAGGACAGGGGACCCTAGCCAAAAACATTCAGTACTTC.

This chain connects TRBV18 to TRBJ2-7, with 7 bases fitting TRBD2. V gave up 3 bases and J gave up 2 bases; unmatched junction bases: 7. This CDR3 region has 15 residues. Germline CDR1 is KGHSH and CDR2 is LQKENI. CDR3 nucleotides: TGTGCCAGCTCACCGGAGACTAGCTGGCCCTACGAGCAGTACTTC. Protein: CASSPETSWPYEQYF. The full variable domain, its missing parts supplied by reference TRBV18 and TRBJ2-7, is NAGVMQNPRHLVRRRGQEARLRCSPMKGHSHVYWYRQLPEEGLKFMVYLQKENIIDESGMPKERFSAEFPKEGPSILRIQQVVRGDSAAYFCASSPETSWPYEQYFGPGTRLTVT.